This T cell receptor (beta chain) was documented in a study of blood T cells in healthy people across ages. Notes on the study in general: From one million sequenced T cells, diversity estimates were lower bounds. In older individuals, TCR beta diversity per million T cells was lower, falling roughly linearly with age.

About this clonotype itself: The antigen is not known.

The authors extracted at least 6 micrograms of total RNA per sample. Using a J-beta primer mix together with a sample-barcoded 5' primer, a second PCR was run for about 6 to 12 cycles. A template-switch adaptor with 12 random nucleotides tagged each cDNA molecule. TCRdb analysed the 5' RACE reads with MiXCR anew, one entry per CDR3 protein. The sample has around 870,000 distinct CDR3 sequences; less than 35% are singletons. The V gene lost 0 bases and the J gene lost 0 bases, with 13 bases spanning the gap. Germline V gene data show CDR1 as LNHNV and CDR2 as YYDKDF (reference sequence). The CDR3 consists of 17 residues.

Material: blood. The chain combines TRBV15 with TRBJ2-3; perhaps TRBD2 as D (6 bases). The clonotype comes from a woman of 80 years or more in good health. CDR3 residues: CATSRDRGEISTDTQYF. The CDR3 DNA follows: TGTGCCACCAGCAGAGATCGCGGGGAAATCAGCACAGATACGCAGTATTTT.